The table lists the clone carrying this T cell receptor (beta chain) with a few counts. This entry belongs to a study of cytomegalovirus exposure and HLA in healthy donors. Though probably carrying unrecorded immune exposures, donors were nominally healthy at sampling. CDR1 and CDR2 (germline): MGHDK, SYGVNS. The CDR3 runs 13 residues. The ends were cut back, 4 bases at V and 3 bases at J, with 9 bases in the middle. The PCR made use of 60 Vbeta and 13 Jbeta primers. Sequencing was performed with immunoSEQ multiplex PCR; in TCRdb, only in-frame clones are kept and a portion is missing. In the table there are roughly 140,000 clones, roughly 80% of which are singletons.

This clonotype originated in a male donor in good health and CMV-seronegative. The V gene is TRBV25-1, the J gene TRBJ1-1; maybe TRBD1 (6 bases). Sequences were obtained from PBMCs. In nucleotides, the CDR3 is TGTGCCAGCAGTGGTAAGGGGGACACTGAAGCTTTCTTT. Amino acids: CASSGKGDTEAFF.